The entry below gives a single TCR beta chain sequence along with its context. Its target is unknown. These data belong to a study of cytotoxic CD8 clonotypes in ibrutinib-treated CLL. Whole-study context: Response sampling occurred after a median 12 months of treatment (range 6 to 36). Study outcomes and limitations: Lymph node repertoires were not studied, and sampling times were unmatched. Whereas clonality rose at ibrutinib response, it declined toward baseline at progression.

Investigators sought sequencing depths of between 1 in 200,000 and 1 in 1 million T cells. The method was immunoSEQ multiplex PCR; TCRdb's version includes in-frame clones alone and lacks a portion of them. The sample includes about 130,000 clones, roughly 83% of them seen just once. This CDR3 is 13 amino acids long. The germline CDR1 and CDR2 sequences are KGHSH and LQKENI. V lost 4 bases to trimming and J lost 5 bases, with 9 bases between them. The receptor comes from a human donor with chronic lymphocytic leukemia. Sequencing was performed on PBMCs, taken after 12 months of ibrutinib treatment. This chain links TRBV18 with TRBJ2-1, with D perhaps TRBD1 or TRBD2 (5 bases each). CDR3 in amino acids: CASSLGPNNEQFF. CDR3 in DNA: TGTGCCAGCTCACTGGGACCGAACAATGAGCAGTTCTTC.